These T cell receptor beta chains were read from a single sample in a study of cytomegalovirus exposure and HLA in healthy donors. The protocol was immunoSEQ multiplex PCR, while the TCRdb copy is restricted to in-frame clones and leaves out a portion. The table includes around 120,000 clones, approximately 76% detected once. The specimen was PBMCs. The receptor source for this set is a man aged 55 to 70 in good health and CMV-seropositive. CDR3s include the opening cysteine and the closing phenylalanine or tryptophan. The D gene is left open where the match is weak. Clone size appears in some rows only: once, few, many, or a class for an expanded clone.

cdr3_aa | cdr3_nt | j_call | d_call | clone_size | v_call
CASSQGGQGLVQPQHF | TGCGCCAGCAGCCAAGGCGGGCAGGGGCTAGTCCAGCCCCAGCATTTT | TRBJ1-5 | . | . | TRBV4-1
CAWSVNRAETQYF | TGTGCCTGGAGTGTAAACAGGGCGGAGACCCAGTACTTC | TRBJ2-5 | . | few | TRBV30
CASSSGQRNTGELFF | TGTGCCAGCAGTTCGGGACAGAGAAACACCGGGGAGCTGTTTTTT | TRBJ2-2 | TRBD1 | . | TRBV6-1
CAWSAGIANQPQHF | TGTGCCTGGAGTGCGGGGATTGCCAATCAGCCCCAGCATTTT | TRBJ1-5 | . | . | TRBV30
CASSRSGSYEQYF | TGTGCCAGTAGTAGGTCAGGGTCCTACGAGCAGTACTTC | TRBJ2-7 | . | few | TRBV19
CASSPLATGTEAFF | TGTGCCAGCTCACCACTGGCCACGGGTACTGAAGCTTTCTTT | TRBJ1-1 | . | . | TRBV18
CASSLLTGVHTGELFF | TGTGCCAGCAGTTTACTGACAGGTGTGCACACCGGGGAGCTGTTTTTT | TRBJ2-2 | . | . | TRBV27
CASSLAGTQETQYF | TGTGCCAGCAGTCTAGCGGGAACACAAGAGACCCAGTACTTC | TRBJ2-5 | TRBD2 | . | TRBV2
CASSWTSGRGQETQYF | TGCGCCAGCAGCTGGACTAGCGGGAGAGGGCAAGAGACCCAGTACTTC | TRBJ2-5 | TRBD2 | . | TRBV5-1
CASSLRVHEQYF | TGTGCCAGCAGCCTCAGGGTCCACGAGCAGTACTTC | TRBJ2-7 | . | . | TRBV7-8
CASSLGTIRSYEQYF | TGTGCCAGCAGTCTCGGGACAATTCGCTCCTACGAGCAGTACTTC | TRBJ2-7 | . | . | TRBV27
CASSPGRTGLNTEAFF | TGTGCCAGCTCACCCGGGCGGACAGGATTGAACACTGAAGCTTTCTTT | TRBJ1-1 | TRBD1 | . | TRBV18
CASSPGGSGETQYF | TGTGCCAGCAGCCCGGGGGGGTCAGGGGAGACCCAGTACTTC | TRBJ2-5 | TRBD2 | . | TRBV7-9
CASSSSDMRYGYTF | TGTGCCAGCAGTTCCTCCGACATGCGCTATGGCTACACCTTC | TRBJ1-2 | . | . | TRBV28
CASSLKTGLEEKLFF | TGTGCCAGCAGCTTAAAAACAGGGCTGGAAGAAAAACTGTTTTTT | TRBJ1-4 | . | . | TRBV7-9
CASRGQDTEAFF | TGCGCCAGTAGGGGGCAGGACACTGAAGCTTTCTTT | TRBJ1-1 | TRBD1 | . | TRBV5-1
CASSSSGREGDTQYF | TGTGCCAGCAGCTCTAGCGGGAGGGAGGGAGATACGCAGTATTTT | TRBJ2-3 | TRBD2 | . | TRBV7-6
CASSSQRERKFF | TGTGCCAGCAGCTCCCAGCGGGAGCGAAAGTTCTTC | TRBJ2-1 | TRBD2 | . | TRBV7-2
CASSVAGTGGATGELFF | TGTGCCAGCAGCGTAGCAGGGACAGGGGGAGCCACCGGGGAGCTGTTTTTT | TRBJ2-2 | TRBD1 | . | TRBV9
CASSFTSGRAPQTQYF | TGCGCCAGCAGCTTTACTAGCGGGAGGGCCCCGCAGACCCAGTACTTC | TRBJ2-5 | TRBD2 | . | TRBV5-1
CASSLWTGGTGELFF | TGTGCCAGCAGCCTCTGGACAGGGGGCACCGGGGAGCTGTTTTTT | TRBJ2-2 | TRBD1 | many | TRBV13
CASSLSPGTPYEQYF | TGTGCCAGCAGCCTCTCCCCCGGGACTCCCTACGAGCAGTACTTC | TRBJ2-7 | . | . | TRBV9
CASSERWEGRRYEQYF | TGTGCCAGCAGTGAAAGATGGGAGGGGCGTCGGTACGAGCAGTACTTC | TRBJ2-7 | TRBD2 | . | TRBV6-1
CASSFQNYEQYF | TGTGCCAGCAGTTTCCAAAACTACGAGCAGTACTTC | TRBJ2-7 | . | few | TRBV28
CASSYTGGNQPQHF | TGTGCCAGCAGTTATACGGGTGGTAATCAGCCCCAGCATTTT | TRBJ1-5 | . | few | TRBV5-8
CSVVWDRNYEQYF | TGCAGCGTTGTATGGGACAGGAACTACGAGCAGTACTTC | TRBJ2-7 | TRBD1 | . | TRBV29-1
CSVEKRDRGLGYTF | TGCAGCGTTGAGAAAAGAGACAGGGGGCTTGGCTACACCTTC | TRBJ1-2 | TRBD1 | . | TRBV29-1
CASGTGGLANEKLFF | TGTGCCAGCGGGACAGGGGGCTTGGCTAATGAAAAACTGTTTTTT | TRBJ1-4 | TRBD1 | few | TRBV6-1
CASTNSPPGQGLYEQYF | TGTGCCAGCACTAACTCGCCCCCGGGACAGGGCTTATACGAGCAGTACTTC | TRBJ2-7 | TRBD1 | . | TRBV2